Detailed here is one T cell receptor (beta chain). No antigen is known for it. No base qualities exist here, and no much larger clone lies one base off it. The data originate from a study of cytomegalovirus exposure and HLA in healthy donors (dated by TCRdb to 2015 to 2018). Describing the broader study: According to an earlier analysis of 450 to 650 of the donors, about 179 million T cells yielded 100 million or so unique TCR beta sequences and roughly 280 Gb of sequence data. Roughly 290 gigabases of sequencing data and around 80 million unique TCR sequences made up an early release that covered around 640 HLA-typed donors. The genetic ancestry cluster associated with self-reported Caucasian donors included roughly 84% of the 350 to 500 genotyped donors. The study aimed to test whether signatures of past pathogen exposure could be identified by cataloging public T cell receptors. The study used immunosequencing to profile the T cell repertoires of approximately 630 subjects and linked those repertoires to cytomegalovirus serostatus. Besides the first cohort of 666 subjects, a separate validation cohort made up of around 120 different subjects was used. High-throughput TCR immunosequencing, statistical association of individual TCRs with disease status, and machine learning were combined to predict cytomegalovirus infection status. To study patterns of TCR occurrence, a later analysis re-analyzed previously published TCR beta repertoires from around 700 donors and added high-resolution HLA genotyping. In the later analysis, no new phenotypic data were used to find candidate immune exposures; instead, reliance was placed on TCR beta sequences and their occurrence across donors. An earlier analysis of 587 of the donors used high-throughput TCR beta sequencing to judge whether each TCR beta V gene segment behaved as functional or pseudogenic. Alongside the repertoire data, information on donor age, sex, ethnicity and CMV serostatus was compiled. Genome-wide SNP genotypes for about three fifths of the roughly 700 donors were used in a later genetic analysis, which treated that subset as a discovery cohort. Every discovery cohort repertoire had been produced on one sequencing platform. HLA typing covered class I and class II loci at four-digit resolution. The number of typed donors differed by locus: about 620-630 for A, B, C, DRB1 and DQB1; some 540 for DQA1; 606 for DPA1; and around 450 for DPB1. Five DR-DQ haplotypes were handled as single units for association and clustering because linkage in the cohort was strong. Among around 400 genotyped donors of the cohort, an average of about 240,000 unique TCR beta nucleotide sequences was sequenced per donor, of which about 19% were non-productive. Results the study describes overall, beyond this receptor: In an earlier analysis of about 600 of the donors, most TCR beta V segments appeared in productive rearrangements about 90% or about 30% of the time, broadly matching IMGT annotations. Linkage disequilibrium might explain the correlated functional status among segregating V segments, but an unknown experimental factor could not be excluded. The sequencing pipeline was judged likely to have produced a cluster of highly shared sequence variants as a technical artifact. When HLA alleles, especially DR and DQ, strongly co-occurred, TCR associations were difficult to assign to individual alleles. Several of the top co-occurrence clusters appeared to be linked to parvovirus B19, influenza, CMV and Epstein-Barr virus, according to a later analysis. Most TCR sequences were seen in very few donors, while some public TCRs were found in many individuals. HLA typing was unavailable for some donors at each locus, so association tests used only the typed subset. The only immune exposure information available for the cohort was CMV serostatus. Roughly uniform sequencing depth across donors was assumed in presence/absence analyses, although this assumption may not hold. In a later genetic analysis, fewer N-insertions in productive TCRs were reported among donors in an Asian-associated ancestry cluster than the roughly 700-donor mean. Compared with equally common non-associated chains, HLA-associated TCR beta chains in a later analysis were more clonally expanded and had lower generation probabilities. A further reported finding was that TCR beta sequences accurately predicted the HLA-A and HLA-B alleles for most subjects in the first cohort. The cohort was sequenced for TCR beta chains only, and without alpha or paired-chain data the features that could be detected were limited. In vitro tests confirmed that a few of the cytomegalovirus-associated TCR beta chains recognize cytomegalovirus antigens. In the study, around 160 TCR beta chains were listed as associated with cytomegalovirus. V-gene and J-gene trimming of TCR beta chains was associated with a missense DCLRE1C variant in a later genetic analysis, and the association was replicated in an independent cohort. In a later analysis, TCR association rates were found to vary across HLA loci, with the most associated TCRs seen for DRB1 alleles and the fewest for HLA-C alleles. The earlier analysis of 587 of the donors excluded seventeen rarely observed V segments, including chromosome 9 orphons, because counts were too low. At a false discovery rate of 0.05, a later analysis linked 15,000 to 20,000 TCR beta sequences to specific HLA alleles. In both the original and validation cohorts, the classifier was reported to diagnose cytomegalovirus status with high specificity and sensitivity. According to the authors, the approach could potentially be generalized to other disease states and immunological phenotypes. In a later analysis, most CMV-associated TCR beta chains were found to appear HLA-restricted, with HLA associations seemingly driven largely by CMV exposure.

The cohort comprised around 700 healthy bone marrow donors. At the time of sampling, every cohort member was nominally healthy, though immune exposures that went unrecorded were likely present. Of the 670 or so cohort members, around 310 had a positive CMV serostatus and 352 had a negative one, while no CMV serostatus was recorded for the donor. A peripheral blood sample was collected from each donor, and TCR beta sequencing was performed on peripheral blood mononuclear cells. Genomic DNA extraction from the blood cell samples was performed with the Qiagen DNeasy Blood Extraction Kit. The library was prepared using the immunoSEQ multiplex PCR assay. For the multiplex PCR, a mixture combining 60 forward primers for TCR Vbeta segments and 13 reverse primers for TCR Jbeta segments was used. A multiplex PCR assay on genomic DNA amplified the CDR3 region of rearranged TCR beta genes. On the Illumina HiSeq System, the amplified TCR beta libraries were sequenced as 87-base-pair reads. The study's own analysis went as follows. In a later analysis, roughly 80 million unique TCR beta chains were counted across the approximately 640 repertoires, and some 10 million of these chains were shared by at least two donors. Raw reads were error-corrected and collapsed into unique sequences with a nearest-neighbor algorithm that merged closely related sequences to remove PCR and sequencing errors. CDR3 sequences were aligned to IMGT reference sequences to assign V, D and J gene segments. Each retained sequence needed at least a six-nucleotide match to both a V gene segment and a J gene segment. A rearrangement counted as productive if the CDR3 had no stop codons and remained in frame with V and J, and every other rearrangement counted as non-productive. Following IMGT convention, CDR3 was defined as the stretch from the second conserved V-encoded cysteine up to the conserved J-encoded phenylalanine. The earlier analysis of a few hundred of the donors excluded any sequence lacking an unambiguous match to a single V gene segment. An earlier analysis of a few hundred of the donors classified V segments as functional when productive rearrangements were above 56.7% and as segregating when the standard deviation between donors was above 5%. A statistical classification framework was built for diagnosing cytomegalovirus status from the catalog of TCR beta chain sequences. A later analysis assigned V and J genes by comparing TCR nucleotide sequences with IMGT/GENE-DB human TR gene sequences. A later analysis assigned CDR3 sequences and most-parsimonious VDJ recombination scenarios with the TCRdist pipeline. In a later analysis, each TCR beta chain was defined by its CDR3 amino acid sequence together with its V-gene family, and reads without a unique V-gene family were excluded. In a later analysis, fewer than 600 highly shared, low-generation-probability nucleotide sequences were removed to address suspected cross-contamination and a sequencing artifact. In a later analysis, a clonal expansion index was calculated for each public chain from normalized within-repertoire ranks of inferred template counts. In a later analysis, generation probabilities were computed with a VDJ recombination model fitted to out-of-frame rearrangements, and the resulting probabilities were checked against IGoR. In a later analysis, hypergeometric tests were used to score TCR-TCR, TCR-HLA and TCR-CMV co-occurrence, with a repertoire-size bias correction applied to TCR pairs. To estimate false discovery rates, a later analysis permuted the HLA or CMV assignments 20 times. In a later analysis, co-occurring TCRs were grouped with DBSCAN, and TCRdist sequence similarity was added when clustering was performed within HLA-allele-positive subsets. Repertoires with fewer than 30,000 or more than 120,000 public chains, plus five repertoires with anomalous nucleotide sharing, were excluded from co-occurrence clustering. The table was pulled from immuneACCESS by TCRdb, which kept in-frame rearrangements only. Such tables lose some clones; where checked, under half of the loss comes from unresolved V genes, and the rest has no known cause. D and trimming come from the DNA, and the V and J calls and clone size come from that table. For this sample the table gives some 98,000 clones, of which roughly 86% were detected only once. The top ten clonotypes cover approximately 10% of the sample.

This sequence was found in a human donor in good health. The sequenced material came from PBMCs.

The CDR3 is CAITSPGDEETQYF. The DNA sequence is given as TGTGCCATCACGAGCCCGGGTGATGAAGAGACCCAGTACTTC. Here the chain combines TRBV10-3 and TRBJ2-5, with the D gene uncertain. The CDR3 contains 14 residues, cysteine and phenylalanine counted. Just CDR3 DNA is preserved here, 42 bases in frame from base 1. Trimming removed 7 bases from V and 3 bases from J, leaving 15 bases between the germline ends. CDR1 and CDR2, per the germline V gene, are ENHRY and SYGVKD.